This TCR beta chain was profiled in a study of blood T cell repertoires in COVID-19. As handled by the study authors: Quantification of nucleated cells was approximated via reference gene primer amplification. This table comes from immunoSEQ multiplex PCR, and its TCRdb copy is limited to in-frame clones, with some not included. That table is the source of V, J and clone size, and D and trimming were worked out from the DNA. Of some 180,000 clones listed, about 76% are singletons. The germline CDR1 and CDR2 sequences are LGHDT and YNNKEL (reference sequence). Trimming stripped 5 bases from V and 7 bases from J, with 11 bases between. This CDR3 is 12 amino acids long.

The chain is built from TRBV3-1 (or the pseudogene TRBV3-2) and TRBJ1-2; no reliable D call. This receptor was identified in a woman aged 45 to 65 with active or convalescent COVID-19. Specimen: peripheral blood. In DNA form, the CDR3 reads TGTGCCAGCAGCTCCGTGAGTACTGGCTACACCTTC. The encoded protein is CASSSVSTGYTF.